This TCR beta chain was sequenced for a study of OX40 agonist ivuxolimab in advanced cancers. Peripheral blood came from all dose cohorts at three timepoints. Notes on the study in general: CD4+ and CD8+ blood T cells expanded clonally by week 6 at 0.1 to 3.0 mg/kg. Expanded peripheral T-cell antigen specificity went undetermined.

A word on this clone: Its specificity is not known.

Some clones are missing from TCRdb's copy, which holds only in-frame ones; the method was immunoSEQ multiplex PCR. The sample includes under 100,000 clones, 81% seen only once; the top ten take approximately 4.5%. This CDR3 comprises 13 residues. The ends were cut back, 1 base at V and 0 bases at J, with 3 bases in the middle. Germline V gene sequence: CDR1 SGHDN, CDR2 FVKESK. The receptor's source is an adult with an advanced solid tumor such as melanoma, head and neck, liver or kidney cancer. The chain combines TRBV14 with TRBJ1-2; D gene uncertain. Sequences were derived from CD4+ or CD8+ T cells sorted from blood, sampled in a trial of the OX40 agonist ivuxolimab. The CDR3: CASSQGANYGYTF. The CDR3 bases are TGTGCCAGCAGCCAAGGAGCTAACTATGGCTACACCTTC. The full variable domain, its missing parts supplied by reference TRBV14 and TRBJ1-2, is EAGVTQFPSHSVIEKGQTVTLRCDPISGHDNLYWYRRVMGKEIKFLLHFVKESKQDESGMPNNRFLAERTGGTYSTLKVQPAELEDSGVYFCASSQGANYGYTFGSGTRLTVV.